Described below is a single TCR beta chain sequence and its context. These data belong to a study of cytomegalovirus exposure and HLA in healthy donors. The PCR used 60 Vbeta and 13 Jbeta primers. Generated by immunoSEQ multiplex PCR, the TCRdb table keeps only in-frame clones and is missing some. The repertoire holds 180,000 or so clones, with roughly 75% as singletons. In germline, CDR1 is SEHNR, CDR2 FQNEAQ (reference sequence). The J segment lost 4 bases and the V segment lost 3 bases, leaving 0 bases of the junction unmatched. The CDR3 length is 14 residues. V and J are TRBV7-9 and TRBJ2-3; 11 bases line up with TRBD2. This TCR was recovered from a woman aged 40-49 years in good health and CMV-seropositive. Source material: PBMCs. The DNA for the CDR3 is TGTGCCAGCAGCTTTAGCGGGAGGGCAGATACGCAGTATTTT. This gives the protein CASSFSGRADTQYF.